A selection of T cell receptor beta chains follows, all from one sample in a study of blood T cell repertoires in COVID-19. Sequencing used immunoSEQ multiplex PCR; TCRdb keeps in-frame clones, though not all of them. This table holds 200,000 to 250,000 clones, approximately 90% found once. The sequenced sample was peripheral blood. Every receptor here comes from a man between 50 and 59 years old with COVID-19, enrolled during active disease. The CDR3 runs from the conserved cysteine through the conserved F or W. A D gene is named only where the DNA matches it firmly. A clone size is listed for some rows: how often the clone was seen (once, few, many), or a class if it is expanded.

clone_size,v_call,j_call,d_call,cdr3_aa,cdr3_nt
.,TRBV10-3,TRBJ1-4,.,CAISDRGEKLFF,TGTGCCATCAGTGACAGGGGTGAAAAACTGTTTTTT
.,TRBV19,TRBJ2-2,.,CASRRTETGELFF,TGTGCCAGTAGGAGAACAGAGACCGGGGAGCTGTTTTTT
.,TRBV2,TRBJ1-2,.,CASPGLGANYGYTF,TGTGCCAGCCCGGGGCTGGGGGCGAACTATGGCTACACCTTC
.,TRBV7-2,TRBJ1-1,TRBD1,CASSLAGTGVTEAFF,TGTGCCAGCAGCTTAGCCGGGACAGGGGTTACTGAAGCTTTCTTT
.,TRBV6-2/TRBV6-3,TRBJ2-6,TRBD2,CASTPLRGSAGANVLTF,TGTGCCAGCACCCCGTTGCGGGGGAGCGCTGGGGCCAACGTCCTGACTTTC
once,TRBV27,TRBJ2-7,TRBD1,CASSLYRGQDEQYF,TGTGCCAGCAGTTTATACAGGGGTCAGGACGAGCAGTACTTC
.,TRBV2,TRBJ2-1,.,CASSEVAGGTEQFF,TGTGCCAGCAGTGAAGTGGCAGGGGGGACTGAGCAGTTCTTC
once,TRBV5-4,TRBJ2-7,TRBD1,CASSVEQGAGRFHEQYF,TGTGCCAGCAGCGTCGAACAGGGGGCTGGAAGATTCCACGAGCAGTACTTC
.,TRBV5-1,TRBJ1-5,TRBD1,CASSGQGGNQPQHF,TGCGCCAGCAGCGGACAGGGGGGCAATCAGCCCCAGCATTTT
.,TRBV6-5,TRBJ2-7,.,CASSYSTSSYEQYF,TGTGCCAGCAGTTACTCGACTAGCTCCTACGAGCAGTACTTC
.,TRBV7-3,TRBJ2-5,TRBD1,CASSDRGKETQYF,TGTGCCAGCAGCGACAGGGGGAAAGAGACCCAGTACTTC
few,TRBV6-5,TRBJ1-5,.,CASSGQSYQPQHF,TGTGCCAGCTCAGGACAGTCCTATCAGCCCCAGCATTTT
.,TRBV3-1/TRBV3-2,TRBJ2-2,TRBD1,CASSHAGTGVKWELFF,TGTGCCAGCAGCCACGCCGGGACAGGGGTAAAGTGGGAGCTGTTTTTT
once,TRBV30,TRBJ1-5,.,CAWNAGLYSNQPQHF,TGTGCCTGGAATGCCGGACTATATAGCAATCAGCCCCAGCATTTT
.,TRBV19,TRBJ1-4,.,CASSIRGLEYEKLFF,TGTGCCAGTAGTATTCGGGGACTGGAGTATGAAAAACTGTTTTTT
.,TRBV15,TRBJ1-6,.,CATSLLSNSPLHF,TGTGCCACCAGTCTACTGAGTAATTCACCCCTCCACTTT
.,TRBV15,TRBJ1-1,.,CATRGVNTEAFF,TGTGCCACCAGAGGGGTGAACACTGAAGCTTTCTTT
.,TRBV10-1,TRBJ1-1,.,CASRGEADGRTEAFF,TGCGCCAGCAGGGGGGAGGCAGACGGACGCACTGAAGCTTTCTTT
.,TRBV19,TRBJ1-5,TRBD1,CASTLGQSNQPQHF,TGTGCCAGTACCCTGGGACAGTCCAATCAGCCCCAGCATTTT
few,TRBV25-1,TRBJ1-1,.,CASSENMGGWNTEAFF,TGTGCCAGCAGTGAGAATATGGGGGGTTGGAACACTGAAGCTTTCTTT
.,TRBV5-3,TRBJ1-5,.,CARSDRYNQPQHF,TGTGCCAGAAGCGACAGGTACAATCAGCCCCAGCATTTT
.,TRBV7-2,TRBJ2-5,.,CASSLTTRTQYF,TGTGCCAGCAGCTTAACCACCAGGACCCAGTACTTC
.,TRBV7-3,TRBJ1-1,TRBD1,CASSPDRDTEAFF,TGTGCCAGCAGCCCAGACAGGGACACTGAAGCTTTCTTT
.,TRBV18,TRBJ1-2,TRBD1,CASSPETGGFYGYTF,TGTGCCAGCTCACCAGAGACAGGGGGCTTCTATGGCTACACCTTC
.,TRBV11-2,TRBJ1-1,.,CASSFRLNTEAFF,TGTGCCAGCAGTTTCAGGTTGAACACTGAAGCTTTCTTT
.,TRBV12-3/TRBV12-4,TRBJ1-2,.,CASSRQSSGYTF,TGTGCCAGCAGTCGACAGTCTTCGGGCTACACCTTC
.,TRBV27,TRBJ1-6,TRBD1,CASSLVDRDNSPLHF,TGTGCCAGCAGTTTAGTAGACAGGGATAATTCACCCCTCCACTTT
once,TRBV7-6,TRBJ2-3,.,CASSLGGQHTDTQYF,TGTGCCAGCAGCTTAGGGGGGCAACACACAGATACGCAGTATTTT
.,TRBV12-3/TRBV12-4,TRBJ2-1,.,CASRYSTANEQFF,TGTGCCAGCAGGTACTCGACTGCCAATGAGCAGTTCTTC
.,TRBV9,TRBJ1-6,TRBD1,CASSAGQGSYNSPLHF,TGTGCCAGCAGCGCGGGACAGGGCTCCTATAATTCACCCCTCCACTTT
.,TRBV3-1/TRBV3-2,TRBJ2-2,TRBD1,CASSHSTGSGTGELFF,TGTGCCAGCAGCCATTCGACAGGGAGTGGTACCGGGGAGCTGTTTTTT
.,TRBV2,TRBJ1-1,.,CASSRQLEAFF,TGTGCCAGCAGCCGACAGCTTGAAGCTTTCTTT
.,TRBV30,TRBJ1-4,.,CAWTGNEKLFF,TGTGCCTGGACCGGGAATGAAAAACTGTTTTTT
.,TRBV3-1/TRBV3-2,TRBJ1-6,TRBD1,CASSQGQGWTSNNSPLHF,TGTGCCAGCAGCCAGGGACAGGGGTGGACTAGTAATAATTCACCCCTCCACTTT
.,TRBV5-1,TRBJ2-3,TRBD2,CASSLLGAGVDDTQYF,TGCGCCAGCAGCTTGCTTGGAGCGGGAGTAGATGATACGCAGTATTTT
few,TRBV19,TRBJ1-1,.,CASKQGLNTEAFF,TGTGCCAGTAAGCAGGGGCTGAACACTGAAGCTTTCTTT
.,TRBV9,TRBJ2-7,.,CATRYEQYF,TGTGCCACCCGCTACGAGCAGTACTTC
.,TRBV30,TRBJ2-1,TRBD2,CAWSVLSLLAGDYGNEQFF,TGTGCCTGGAGTGTCCTATCTCTACTAGCGGGAGATTATGGCAATGAGCAGTTCTTC
.,TRBV5-1,TRBJ2-7,TRBD1,CASSLQGAYEQYF,TGCGCCAGCAGCTTACAGGGGGCGTACGAGCAGTACTTC
.,TRBV19,TRBJ2-7,TRBD1,CASSIGQGVYEQYF,TGTGCCAGTAGTATCGGACAGGGGGTCTACGAGCAGTACTTC
.,TRBV5-4,TRBJ2-2,.,CASSARVGDTGELFF,TGTGCCAGCAGCGCGCGGGTCGGGGACACCGGGGAGCTGTTTTTT
once,TRBV5-6,TRBJ2-7,TRBD2,CASSLAIAGPYEQYF,TGTGCCAGCAGCTTGGCGATAGCGGGGCCCTACGAGCAGTACTTC
.,TRBV5-6,TRBJ1-1,TRBD1,CASSVDRANTEAFF,TGTGCCAGCAGCGTGGACAGGGCTAACACTGAAGCTTTCTTT
.,TRBV7-9,TRBJ2-3,TRBD2,CASSGRGGSTDTQYF,TGTGCCAGCAGCGGAAGGGGAGGGAGCACAGATACGCAGTATTTT
.,TRBV27,TRBJ2-7,.,CASSSNYEQYF,TGTGCCAGCAGTTCAAACTACGAGCAGTACTTC
.,TRBV7-7,TRBJ2-6,.,CASTQEVSGANSGANVLTF,TGTGCCAGCACCCAAGAGGTGTCAGGGGCCAACTCTGGGGCCAACGTCCTGACTTTC
few,TRBV30,TRBJ1-6,.,CAWSPVSGNSPLHF,TGTGCCTGGTCTCCGGTCTCGGGTAATTCACCCCTCCACTTT
.,TRBV29-1,TRBJ2-1,TRBD2,CSALAGVSYNEQFF,TGCAGCGCGCTAGCGGGAGTTTCCTACAATGAGCAGTTCTTC
.,TRBV7-9,TRBJ1-2,TRBD1,CASSLVPGQGIIIF,TGTGCCAGCAGCTTAGTCCCCGGACAGGGGATTATTATCTTC
.,TRBV11-2,TRBJ2-7,.,CASSLGGRERYF,TGTGCCAGCAGTCTCGGGGGGCGTGAACGGTACTTC
.,TRBV7-9,TRBJ1-1,TRBD1,CASSQTGMNTEAFF,TGTGCCAGCAGCCAGACAGGGATGAACACTGAAGCTTTCTTT
.,TRBV7-8,TRBJ1-5,.,CASSGGGRNSNQPQHF,TGTGCCAGCAGCGGGGGGGGGCGGAATAGCAATCAGCCCCAGCATTTT
.,TRBV30,TRBJ2-7,.,CAWSLPWGRGEQYF,TGTGCCTGGAGTCTACCGTGGGGAAGGGGCGAGCAGTACTTC
once,TRBV4-1,TRBJ2-4,TRBD2,CASSQGLAGGRGKNIQYF,TGCGCCAGCAGCCAAGGACTAGCGGGAGGCCGGGGCAAAAACATTCAGTACTTC
many,TRBV5-6,TRBJ2-2,.,CASSLALVYTGELFF,TGTGCCAGCAGCTTGGCTCTAGTGTACACCGGGGAGCTGTTTTTT